The 3 T cell receptor beta chains reported below all come from one sample, sequenced in a study of T cells in Graves' hyperthyroidism and ophthalmopathy. TCR beta CDR3 region amplification was performed from RNA transcripts. The HTBI primer set was used in a first-round RT-PCR of the TCR CDR3. TCRdb re-called the multiplex PCR reads through MiXCR, storing one row per CDR3 protein. This table holds hundreds of thousands of distinct CDR3 sequences, roughly 50% found once. The source material was peripheral blood or thyroid tissue (not recorded which). The receptor source for this set is a young woman with Graves' hyperthyroidism.

Turning to this clonotype: A much larger clone sits a single nucleotide away, making a read error possible. This chain joins TRBV10-3 and TRBJ1-6; 8 nucleotides align to TRBD1. The CDR3 is 15 residues long. Per the germline V gene, CDR1 is ENHRY and CDR2 is SYGVKD. V dropped 4 bases and J dropped 6; count of bases not matched to a gene: 5. The CDR3 region is CAISAPGQANSPLHF. The CDR3 nucleotides read TGTGCCATCAGTGCCCCGGGACAGGCTAATTCACCCCTCCACTTT.

J is TRBJ2-6 and V is TRBV7-9, with D unresolved. The CDR3 is 9 residues long. V lost 6 bases and J 15 bases, leaving 6 bases between the germline ends. Germline loops: CDR1 SEHNR, CDR2 FQNEAQ (reference sequence). The DNA of the CDR3 is TGTGCCAGCAGTCGCGACCTGACTTTC. The encoded protein is CASSRDLTF.

Many counts were recorded for this clonotype. The rearrangement joins TRBV7-6 to TRBJ1-5; TRBD1 is a possible D gene (5 bases). V was trimmed by 5 bases and J by 5 bases, leaving 19 bases between them. CDR1 and CDR2 from the germline V gene are SGHVS and FNYEAQ. The CDR3 covers 16 residues. In DNA, the CDR3 is TGTGCCAGCAGCCCATTATTGAATGGCAGGGATCAGCCCCAGCATTTT. It translates to CASSPLLNGRDQPQHF.